These 14 T cell receptor beta chains originate from one sample sequenced in a study of identical twins. TCRdb called the 5' RACE reads again in MiXCR, with one record for every CDR3 protein. The data hold hundreds of thousands of distinct CDR3 sequences, with approximately 9% observed a single time. Another study also made use of these data, one on yellow fever vaccine responses in identical twins.

The source material was PBMCs. The receptors were sampled from a woman younger than 30 in good health.

This clonotype showed up many times. V is TRBV11-1 and J is TRBJ2-3; 10 nucleotides align to TRBD1. The CDR3 runs to 19 residues. With V trimmed by 5 bases and J by 1 base, 15 bases remained unmatched. Germline lookup yields CDR1 SGHAT and CDR2 FQDESV (reference sequence). The CDR3 bases are TGTGCCAGCAGCCCCCCATTCGACAGGGGGCAAAGGGGCACAGATACGCAGTATTTT. Encoded protein: CASSPPFDRGQRGTDTQYF. Combining the CDR3 with reference TRBV11-1 and TRBJ2-3 gives the whole variable domain EAEVAQSPRYKITEKSQAVAFWCDPISGHATLYWYRQILGQGPELLVQFQDESVVDDSQLPKDRFSAERLKGVDSTLKIQPAELGDSAMYLCASSPPFDRGQRGTDTQYFGPGTRLTVL.

This clonotype was counted only a few times. This chain uses TRBV2 with TRBJ2-5; 7 nucleotides align to TRBD2. The V and J ends lost 6 bases and 2 bases, in that order; junction bases with no gene match: 9. The CDR3 totals 15 residues. CDR1 is SNHLY, CDR2 FYNNEI, per germline. Here the CDR3 reads CASRGGLAEQETQYF. CDR3 nucleotide sequence: TGTGCCAGCAGGGGCGGGCTAGCGGAACAAGAGACCCAGTACTTC.

This clonotype came up a few times. The V and J genes are TRBV28 and TRBJ2-7; possibly TRBD2 for D (6 bases). V lost 4 bases to trimming and J lost 1 base, with 14 bases between them. The length of the CDR3 is 15 residues. CDR1 is MDHEN, CDR2 SYDVKM, per germline. The CDR3 nucleotides read TGTGCCAGCAGTTCATTCGGCGCGGGATCCTACGAGCAGTACTTC. It codes for CASSSFGAGSYEQYF.

There are a few counts of this clonotype. The rearrangement uses TRBV20-1 and TRBJ2-1; D may match TRBD1 or TRBD2 (5 bases each). V lost 1 base and J lost 4, with 8 bases in between. This CDR3 contains 13 residues. Looked up from germline, CDR1 is DFQATT and CDR2 is SNEGSKA (reference sequence). CDR3 nucleotide sequence: TGCAGTGCTAGAGTGGGGGATTACAATGAGCAGTTCTTC. Translated, it gives CSARVGDYNEQFF.

This chain links TRBV5-1 with TRBJ2-3; 9 nucleotides match TRBD1. The CDR3 has 18 amino acids. The junction had 18 bases not matched to a gene; V was cut back by 4 bases and J by 6 bases. CDR1 is SGHRS, CDR2 YFSETQ, per germline. CDR3 DNA: TGCGCCAGCAGCCCGGACAGGGGACGGATTCCCCAACATGATACGCAGTATTTT. This translates into CASSPDRGRIPQHDTQYF. Complete variable domain (other parts from reference TRBV5-1 and TRBJ2-3): KAGVTQTPRYLIKTRGQQVTLSCSPISGHRSVSWYQQTPGQGLQFLFEYFSETQRNKGNFPGRFSGRQFSNSRSEMNVSTLELGDSALYLCASSPDRGRIPQHDTQYFGPGTRLTVL.

This clonotype was seen ten or more times. This rearrangement joins TRBV5-1 to TRBJ2-7, with 9 positions matching TRBD1. Germline V gene lookup returns CDR1 SGHRS and CDR2 YFSETQ. The V segment lost 4 bases and the J segment 4 bases; nucleotides outside the gene matches: 12. This CDR3 region has 16 residues. The CDR3 sequence: CASSLDTGTGIYEQYF. CDR3 bases: TGCGCCAGCAGCCTTGACACCGGGACAGGGATTTACGAGCAGTACTTC.

The sample holds a few counts of this clonotype. The rearrangement uses TRBV6-1 and TRBJ2-7; 13 bases agree with TRBD2. J lost 7 bases, V lost 5 bases, and 8 bases had no gene match. Germline CDR1 reads MNHNS; CDR2 reads SASEGT. This CDR3 comprises 15 residues. CDR3 protein: CASSRPLAGGIEQYF. For the CDR3, the DNA is TGTGCCAGCAGTCGTCCACTAGCGGGGGGGATTGAGCAGTACTTC.

The chain is built from TRBV12-3 or TRBV12-4 and TRBJ1-2; weak D call: TRBD1 (5 bases). V dropped 5 bases and J dropped 3 bases, with 10 bases sitting between them. This CDR3 region has 13 residues. CDR3 loop: CASSLTVYYGYTF. In nucleotides, the CDR3 is TGTGCCAGCAGTCTGACAGTATACTATGGCTACACCTTC.

V gene TRBV3-1 combines with J gene TRBJ1-2; no firm D call. CDR3 size: 14 residues. The V gene lost 2 bases and the J gene lost 8 bases, with 15 bases spanning the gap. Germline V CDR1 and CDR2: LGHDT, YNNKEL (reference sequence). The CDR3 here is CASSQSPVTLGYTF. The CDR3 DNA follows: TGTGCCAGCAGCCAATCCCCGGTGACTTTAGGCTACACCTTC.

This clonotype was seen only a few times. The V and J genes are TRBV20-1 and TRBJ1-2; D uncertain. Per the germline V gene, CDR1 is DFQATT and CDR2 is SNEGSKA (reference sequence). Trimming shortened V by 4 bases and J by 0 bases, and 15 bases separated the two germline ends. There are 15 residues in the CDR3. The CDR3 DNA follows: TGCAGTGCTATCCCCTCAACAACTTCTAACTATGGCTACACCTTC. This gives the protein CSAIPSTTSNYGYTF.

Only a few counts were recorded for this clonotype. CDR3 protein: CASSLPRLAGPSSYYNEQFF. The CDR3 DNA is TGTGCCAGCAGTTTACCGAGACTAGCCGGACCCTCCTCTTATTACAATGAGCAGTTCTTC. V is TRBV28 and J is TRBJ2-1; 7 nucleotides align to TRBD2. Germline CDR1 and CDR2: MDHEN and SYDVKM. The CDR3 covers 20 residues. V shed 2 bases and J 4 bases; nucleotides not matched to a gene: 20.

This clonotype was counted ten times or more. The chain combines TRBV5-1 with TRBJ2-2, with TRBD2 matching over 7 bases. V shed 2 bases and J 5 bases; nucleotides not matched to a gene: 12. Germline loops: CDR1 SGHRS, CDR2 YFSETQ. There are 17 residues in the CDR3. For the CDR3, the DNA is TGCGCCAGCAGCTTAGGCACCGGGACTATCCGAACCGGGGAGCTGTTTTTT. It encodes CASSLGTGTIRTGELFF.

This clonotype appeared a few times. The rearrangement joins TRBV6-4 to TRBJ2-7; 7 bases match TRBD1. This CDR3 has 16 residues. J gave up 1 base and V 4 bases, and 10 bases lay outside the gene matches. From germline, CDR1 is MRHNA and CDR2 SNTAGT. The CDR3 is CASSGSRTGTSYEQYF. CDR3 in DNA: TGTGCCAGCAGTGGGTCCCGGACAGGCACTTCCTACGAGCAGTACTTC.

There are many counts of this clonotype. The rearrangement links TRBV7-2 to TRBJ2-1; D is possibly TRBD1 (5 bases). The germline CDR1 and CDR2 sequences are SGHTA and FQGNSA. CDR3 size: 15 residues. The V end lost 0 bases, the J end lost 4 bases, and 10 bases lay between the germline ends. The CDR3 is CASSLAQTAYNEQFF. CDR3 sequence (DNA): TGTGCCAGCAGCTTAGCGCAGACAGCTTACAATGAGCAGTTCTTC.